The rows below give T cell receptor beta chains drawn from one sample of a study of CXCR3-negative and CXCR3-positive naive CD8 T cells. TCRdb re-analyzed the 5' RACE reads; it lists each CDR3 protein once, without DNA. Its clone listing holds roughly 24,000 distinct CDR3 sequences. The specimen sequenced was memory CD8+ T cells from blood. Receptors were obtained from a human donor in good health. Some clones in this sample may be carry-over from other donors' samples. The CDR3 runs from the conserved cysteine through the conserved F or W. Clone size, where shown, is once, few, many, or a class for clones that have expanded.

abundance	v_gene	j_gene	CDR3aa
medium-sized	TRBV29-1	TRBJ2-3	CSVRGGGTDTQYF
NA	TRBV7-2	TRBJ2-7	CASSTPGSDEQYF
NA	TRBV29-1	TRBJ2-7	CSVDLGGRATSYEQYF
NA	TRBV2	TRBJ2-7	CASSERPAYEQYF
NA	TRBV29-1	TRBJ2-7	CSVEDLNNVEQYF
NA	TRBV20-1	TRBJ2-1	CSARETSGGPDEQFF
NA	TRBV6-5	TRBJ2-7	CASSQIIGSSYEQYF
NA	TRBV6-6	TRBJ2-1	CASSYSLAGPRNEQFF
NA	TRBV4-2	TRBJ2-3	CASSQALGTDTQYF
NA	TRBV20-1	TRBJ2-7	CSVRPRTSYEQYF
NA	TRBV7-6	TRBJ1-1	CASSSDTHTEAFF
NA	TRBV7-8	TRBJ1-1	CASSRGAARAEAFF
NA	TRBV5-1	TRBJ1-1	CASSLAGSEAFF
NA	TRBV29-1	TRBJ1-1	CSVVGADAEAFF
NA	TRBV7-7	TRBJ2-2	CASSPSRDPYTGELFF
NA	TRBV6-6	TRBJ2-1	CASSFSGRDVEQFF
NA	TRBV6-2/TRBV6-3	TRBJ2-7	CASSYVGGAAYEQYF
NA	TRBV11-2	TRBJ2-3	CASSLDPPSGVTTDTQYF
NA	TRBV15	TRBJ2-7	CATSRDPPRDRLYEQYF
NA	TRBV7-9	TRBJ1-1	CASTKPNTEAFF
NA	TRBV7-9	TRBJ2-5	CASSRDRGQETQYF
NA	TRBV20-1	TRBJ2-7	CSAKGLVRAYEQYF
NA	TRBV29-1	TRBJ2-7	CSVEDMQGSSYEQYF
NA	TRBV20-1	TRBJ1-1	CSARGARENTEAFF
medium-sized	TRBV20-1	TRBJ1-1	CSASKQGESTEAFF
NA	TRBV11-3	TRBJ2-1	CASSAPGTGVNEQFF
NA	TRBV7-8	TRBJ2-1	CASSPSGGLNNEQFF
NA	TRBV28	TRBJ1-1	CASSSRTGRAEAFF
NA	TRBV6-5	TRBJ2-1	CASSGASNEQFF
NA	TRBV30	TRBJ2-7	CAWSLQTGTHSYEQYF
NA	TRBV2	TRBJ1-1	CASRDVESMNTEAFF
NA	TRBV29-1	TRBJ1-2	CSVPGTGRGYTF
NA	TRBV29-1	TRBJ2-7	CSVADKLYEQYF
NA	TRBV20-1	TRBJ2-2	CSARDTGGDTGELFF
NA	TRBV29-1	TRBJ2-3	CSVEGYRITDTQYF
NA	TRBV5-1	TRBJ2-1	CASSDLADEQFF
NA	TRBV20-1	TRBJ2-7	CSARRDSPYEQYF
NA	TRBV29-1	TRBJ2-3	CSVEDGPEVAGGDTQYF
NA	TRBV20-1	TRBJ2-3	CSARVVRSTDTQYF
NA	TRBV6-6	TRBJ2-5	CASSYGRVPETQYF
NA	TRBV7-2	TRBJ2-7	CASSYTGVTYEQYF
NA	TRBV7-9	TRBJ2-7	CASSGGGYEQYF
NA	TRBV11-2	TRBJ2-7	CASSPSPADRAYEQYF
NA	TRBV7-8	TRBJ2-7	CASTPISMGEQYF
NA	TRBV6-6	TRBJ1-1	CASSYAPSTSEAFF
NA	TRBV7-9	TRBJ2-7	CASSAKTGPEQYF
NA	TRBV4-2	TRBJ1-1	CASSQEWQGGTEAFF
NA	TRBV13	TRBJ2-7	CASSLERSYEQYF
NA	TRBV20-1	TRBJ1-1	CSARGLGDTEAFF
NA	TRBV5-1	TRBJ2-7	CASTPEASYEQYF
NA	TRBV20-1	TRBJ2-1	CSAHSSGGSYNEQFF
NA	TRBV6-1	TRBJ2-2	CASSERTPVELFF
NA	TRBV7-9	TRBJ2-7	CASSSGTAPYEQYF
NA	TRBV7-6	TRBJ1-1	CASSSQTFQQGAMNTEAFF
NA	TRBV7-9	TRBJ2-5	CASSGLAGSQETQYF
NA	TRBV29-1	TRBJ1-1	CSVGFMGAEAFF
NA	TRBV10-1	TRBJ1-1	CASSDRTPNTEAFF
NA	TRBV4-3	TRBJ2-3	CASSQELAGGIDTQYF
NA	TRBV29-1	TRBJ1-2	CSGTGSYGYTF